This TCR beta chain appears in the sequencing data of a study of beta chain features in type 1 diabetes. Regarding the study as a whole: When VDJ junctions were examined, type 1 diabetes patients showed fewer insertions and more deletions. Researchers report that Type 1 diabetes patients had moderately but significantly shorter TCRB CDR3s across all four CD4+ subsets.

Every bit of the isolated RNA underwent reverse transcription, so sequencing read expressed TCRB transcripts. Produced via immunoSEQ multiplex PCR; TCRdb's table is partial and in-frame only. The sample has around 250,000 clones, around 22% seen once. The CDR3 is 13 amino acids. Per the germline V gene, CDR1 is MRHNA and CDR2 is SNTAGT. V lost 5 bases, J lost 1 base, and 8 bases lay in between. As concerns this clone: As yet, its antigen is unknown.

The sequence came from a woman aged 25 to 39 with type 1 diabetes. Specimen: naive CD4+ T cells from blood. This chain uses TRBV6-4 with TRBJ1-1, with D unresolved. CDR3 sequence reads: CASSFGENTEAFF. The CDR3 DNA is TGTGCCAGCAGTTTCGGGGAGAACACTGAAGCTTTCTTT.